The subject of this entry is one T cell receptor (beta chain). Its antigen is currently unknown. This CDR3 contains 15 residues. Germline V lookup: CDR1 SGDLS, CDR2 YYNGEE. The ends were cut back, 2 bases at V and 0 bases at J, with 12 bases in the middle. Since all of the isolated RNA was reverse transcribed, expressed TCRB transcripts were what got sequenced. Assay used: immunoSEQ multiplex PCR; TCRdb lists only in-frame clones, some missing. The data contain about 370,000 clones, 9.5% to 10% of them seen just once; the ten biggest clones take up approximately 0.55%. CD45RO/CCR7/CD25/CD127/CD95/CD27 staining was used to isolate CD4+ naive, central memory, regulatory and stem cell-like memory cells by sorting. The authors obtained over 95% purity in all sorted populations. The data were obtained in a study of beta chain features in type 1 diabetes. Study results and limitations: There was a moderate but significant shortening of TCRB CDR3s in all four CD4+ subsets of Type 1 diabetes patients.

Sequencing was carried out using central memory CD4+ T cells from blood. The receptor's source is a man aged 25 to 45 with type 1 diabetes. The rearrangement uses TRBV9 and TRBJ2-7; perhaps TRBD2 as D (6 bases). DNA of the CDR3: TGTGCCAGCAGCGTGGGACTCCTTGACTCCTACGAGCAGTACTTC. Its translation is CASSVGLLDSYEQYF.